The 21 T cell receptor beta chains given below trace back to one sample, sequenced in a study of blood T cells in healthy people across ages. A second about 6 to 12 cycle PCR used barcoded and J-beta primers. Each CDR3 protein is one row after TCRdb ran MiXCR on the 5' RACE reads. The repertoire holds some 900,000 distinct CDR3 sequences, with 29% as singletons. Sequencing was done on a sample of blood. These receptors were collected from a woman over 75 in good health.

This clonotype was seen ten or more times. V usage is TRBV20-1 and J usage is TRBJ2-1; D unresolved. This CDR3 contains 15 residues. With 5 bases removed from V and 6 bases from J, the gap between germline ends came to 20 bases. Germline values: CDR1 DFQATT, CDR2 SNEGSKA (reference sequence). The CDR3 region has the DNA TGCAGTGCTCCGGACCGGGCCACCCTAGGCAATGAGCAGTTCTTC. Translation gives CSAPDRATLGNEQFF.

This clonotype was observed at least ten times. The chain joins TRBV4-3 to TRBJ2-3; 10 bases match TRBD1. Germline trimming cut 8 bases from V and 0 bases from J; bases unmatched to any gene: 8. CDR3 length: 16 residues. Germline CDR1 reads LGHNA; CDR2 reads YSLEER. CDR3 nucleotides: TGCGCCAGCGGAAAAGGGGGACAGGGGAGCACAGATACGCAGTATTTT. Its protein is CASGKGGQGSTDTQYF.

This clonotype was observed many times. The rearrangement joins TRBV28 to TRBJ2-7, with D perhaps matching TRBD1 (6 bases). Trimming stripped 7 bases from V and 6 bases from J, with 16 bases between. The CDR3 has 13 amino acids. From germline, CDR1 is MDHEN and CDR2 SYDVKM. In DNA form, the CDR3 reads TGTGCCAGCAATAGACTACAGGGCCCCGAGCAGTACTTC. Its translation is CASNRLQGPEQYF.

V and J are TRBV4-3 and TRBJ1-1; D is ambiguous. The V end was cut by 2 bases, the J end by 1 base, with 8 bases between. Germline CDR1 is LGHNA and CDR2 is YSLEER. CDR3 size: 14 residues. The CDR3 region is CASSQIGPNTEAFF. CDR3 in DNA: TGCGCCAGCAGCCAAATAGGGCCGAACACTGAAGCTTTCTTT.

This clonotype was counted ten times or more. This chain links TRBV4-3 with TRBJ1-5, with 7 bases that match TRBD1. The CDR3 is 15 amino acids. The V segment lost 0 bases and the J segment 7 bases; nucleotides outside the gene matches: 6. Germline CDR1 LGHNA, CDR2 YSLEER. For the CDR3, the DNA is TGCGCCAGCAGCCAAGACAGGGGGGTTCGCCAGCCCCAGCATTTT. The encoded protein is CASSQDRGVRQPQHF.

Turning to this clonotype: A much larger clone differs from this one at a single base, so this may be a read error. The CDR3 region has the DNA TGTGCCGGCGGCGGGACTAGCGGGTTACATACGCAGTATTTT. Its protein is CAGGGTSGLHTQYF. The chain recombines TRBV12-3 or TRBV12-4 with TRBJ2-3, with 12 bases lining up with TRBD2. The V gene end was trimmed by 11 bases and the J gene end by 7 bases; junction bases not matched to a gene: 10. This CDR3 spans 14 amino acids.

This clonotype has more than one count but fewer than ten. V is TRBV29-1 and J is TRBJ1-2; D remains ambiguous. The V end was cut by 4 bases, the J end by 4 bases, with 19 bases between. The CDR3 runs to 15 residues. Germline values: CDR1 SQVTM, CDR2 ANQGSEA. As DNA, the CDR3 is TGCAGCGTTGGTTTTCCAGCCGCCTTCGGCTATGGCTACACCTTC. The encoded protein is CSVGFPAAFGYGYTF.

This clonotype has ten or more counts. V is TRBV5-4 and J is TRBJ2-1; D is perhaps TRBD1 (5 bases). The germline V gene has CDR1 SGHNT and CDR2 YYREEE (reference sequence). The CDR3 is 14 residues long. V was pared by 1 base and J by 5 bases, with 10 bases between. CDR3 in DNA: TGTGCCAGCAGCTTGTTTGACAGAGACAATGAGCAGTTCTTC. It yields the protein CASSLFDRDNEQFF.

This clonotype was recorded a few times. The chain links TRBV7-9 to TRBJ1-1; 8 bases are shared with TRBD1. V lost 5 bases and J lost 1; bases outside the gene matches: 9. This CDR3 region has 16 residues. Germline V gene data show CDR1 as SEHNR and CDR2 as FQNEAQ (reference sequence). CDR3 DNA sequence: TGTGCCAGCAGCACACCTGGGCAGGGGGCGAACACTGAAGCTTTCTTT. Amino acid sequence: CASSTPGQGANTEAFF.

The chain is built from TRBV7-6 and TRBJ2-3, with D possibly called TRBD1 or TRBD2 (5 bases each). The ends were cut back, 3 bases at V and 4 bases at J, with 11 bases in the middle. Germline loops: CDR1 SGHVS, CDR2 FNYEAQ. The CDR3 covers 14 residues. DNA for the CDR3: TGTGCCAGCAGCTTTGCCCAGGGAGCAGATACGCAGTATTTT. Translating it yields CASSFAQGADTQYF.

In regard to this clonotype: A much larger clonotype is one base distant, so this may be a read error. The rearrangement uses TRBV24-1 and TRBJ2-7; D might be TRBD1 (6 bases). Germline loops: CDR1 KGHDR, CDR2 SFDVKD. Trimming cost V 3 bases and J 7 bases, with 18 bases left between them. This CDR3 is built from 15 residues. The CDR3 spells CATSDRGSSYNEQYF. CDR3 bases: TGTGCCACCAGTGATAGGGGGTCATCCTACAATGAGCAGTACTTC.

The chain carries TRBV20-1 and TRBJ1-6; 12 nucleotides match TRBD1. The CDR3 is 15 residues long. Germline V lookup: CDR1 DFQATT, CDR2 SNEGSKA (reference sequence). J gave up 9 bases and V 3 bases, and 6 bases lay outside the gene matches. This CDR3 is CSASAGTGGSSPLHF. The CDR3, as DNA: TGCAGTGCTAGCGCCGGGACAGGGGGCAGTTCACCCCTCCACTTT.

This clonotype was seen only a few times. The chain carries TRBV6-1 and TRBJ2-7, with no clear D. V lost 0 bases to trimming and J lost 6 bases, with 15 bases between them. Germline V gene data show CDR1 as MNHNS and CDR2 as SASEGT. There are 15 residues in the CDR3. This CDR3 is CASSEAMWVRSEQYF. CDR3 nucleotides: TGTGCCAGCAGTGAAGCAATGTGGGTCCGCTCCGAGCAGTACTTC.

This clonotype was observed many times. This rearrangement joins TRBV30 to TRBJ2-7; 9 bases are a match to TRBD1. Germline CDR1 and CDR2: GTSNPN and SVGIG (reference sequence). V lost 5 bases, J lost 4 bases, and 9 bases stayed unmatched. The length of the CDR3 is 14 residues. The CDR3 protein is CAWGGTGKGYEQYF. In DNA form, the CDR3 reads TGTGCCTGGGGTGGGACAGGGAAGGGTTACGAGCAGTACTTC.

The gene calls are TRBV7-9 and TRBJ2-1, with TRBD2 matching 10 bases. Looked up from germline, CDR1 is SEHNR and CDR2 is FQNEAQ (reference sequence). The V gene end was trimmed by 0 bases and the J gene end by 6 bases; junction bases not matched to a gene: 5. The CDR3 is 16 residues long. In DNA, the CDR3 is TGTGCCAGCAGCTTAGCTAGCGGGGGGTTACGCAATGAGCAGTTCTTC. It translates to CASSLASGGLRNEQFF.

This sequence joins TRBV2 and TRBJ2-4; maybe TRBD1 (6 bases). TRBJ2-7 matches the DNA end more closely, so the J call is doubtful. CDR1 is SNHLY and CDR2 is FYNNEI in the germline V gene. This CDR3 has 14 residues. The CDR3: CASSFLRDNSEQYF. As DNA, the CDR3 is TGTGCCAGCAGTTTCCTCCGGGACAATAGCGAGCAGTACTTC.

This CDR3 is CATSIDRRDQYF. As DNA, the CDR3 is TGTGCCACCAGCATTGACAGGAGGGATCAGTACTTC. V and J are TRBV15 and TRBJ2-4; D is perhaps TRBD1 or TRBD2 (6 bases each). The V gene's germline CDR1 is LNHNV and CDR2 YYDKDF (reference sequence). The CDR3 length is 12 residues. V shed 4 bases and J shed 12 bases, with 13 bases lying between them.

The rearrangement links TRBV12-3 or TRBV12-4 to TRBJ2-7; 9 positions agree with TRBD1. The CDR3 contains 12 residues. J lost 6 bases, V lost 6 bases, and 3 bases had no gene match. The CDR3 DNA reads TGTGCCAGCAGAACGACAGGGGGCGAGCAGTACTTC. Translating it yields CASRTTGGEQYF.

This clonotype has only a few counts. At one of its ends the junction is not consistent with the germline gene, which may arise from a read error. The chain is built from TRBV7-9 and TRBJ1-4; D call uncertain. This CDR3 region has 14 residues. The V gene's germline CDR1 is SEHNR and CDR2 FQNEAQ (reference sequence). The CDR3 nucleotides are TGTGCCAGCAGCTTCGCGATGCCGGGAGAAAAACGGTTTTTT. Amino acids: CASSFAMPGEKRFF.

The chain uses TRBV5-6 and TRBJ1-5; maybe TRBD1 (5 bases). The V gene lost 4 bases and the J gene lost 1 base, with 9 bases spanning the gap. CDR1 and CDR2 (germline): SGHDT, YYEEEE. This CDR3 is built from 14 residues. CDR3 residues: CASSEDSSNQPQHF. CDR3 DNA sequence: TGTGCCAGCAGCGAAGACAGCAGCAATCAGCCCCAGCATTTT.

This chain joins TRBV12-3 or TRBV12-4 and TRBJ1-1; D gene unclear. Between the trimmed V and J ends, which lost 7 bases and 1 base, there was a span of 10 bases. The CDR3 spans 13 residues. CDR3 residues: CASTILRNTEAFF. CDR3 DNA: TGTGCCAGCACCATTCTCAGGAACACTGAAGCTTTCTTT.